A single TCR beta chain is shown here with its context. Its antigen is still unknown. TCRdb ran MiXCR on the 5' RACE reads and lists one entry per CDR3 protein. The top ten hold 4% to 5.5% of the sample, which has around 690,000 distinct CDR3 sequences, roughly 20% seen once. The data were taken from a study of identical twins. General study results and limits: Invariant cells of the MAIT and iNKT types might have partly distorted the zero-insertion analyses.

Germline lookup yields CDR1 SGHRS and CDR2 YFSETQ. This CDR3 contains 14 residues. V was shortened by 0 bases and J by 1 base, with 4 bases between the two germline ends. These same data were also listed under a study on T cells expressing NK-cell markers.

The chain has TRBV5-1 and TRBJ2-2; D uncertain. This receptor was taken from a woman between 18 and 29 years old in good health. Specimen: PBMCs. Here the CDR3 DNA reads TGCGCCAGCAGCTTGGTAATGAACACCGGGGAGCTGTTTTTT. Amino acids: CASSLVMNTGELFF.